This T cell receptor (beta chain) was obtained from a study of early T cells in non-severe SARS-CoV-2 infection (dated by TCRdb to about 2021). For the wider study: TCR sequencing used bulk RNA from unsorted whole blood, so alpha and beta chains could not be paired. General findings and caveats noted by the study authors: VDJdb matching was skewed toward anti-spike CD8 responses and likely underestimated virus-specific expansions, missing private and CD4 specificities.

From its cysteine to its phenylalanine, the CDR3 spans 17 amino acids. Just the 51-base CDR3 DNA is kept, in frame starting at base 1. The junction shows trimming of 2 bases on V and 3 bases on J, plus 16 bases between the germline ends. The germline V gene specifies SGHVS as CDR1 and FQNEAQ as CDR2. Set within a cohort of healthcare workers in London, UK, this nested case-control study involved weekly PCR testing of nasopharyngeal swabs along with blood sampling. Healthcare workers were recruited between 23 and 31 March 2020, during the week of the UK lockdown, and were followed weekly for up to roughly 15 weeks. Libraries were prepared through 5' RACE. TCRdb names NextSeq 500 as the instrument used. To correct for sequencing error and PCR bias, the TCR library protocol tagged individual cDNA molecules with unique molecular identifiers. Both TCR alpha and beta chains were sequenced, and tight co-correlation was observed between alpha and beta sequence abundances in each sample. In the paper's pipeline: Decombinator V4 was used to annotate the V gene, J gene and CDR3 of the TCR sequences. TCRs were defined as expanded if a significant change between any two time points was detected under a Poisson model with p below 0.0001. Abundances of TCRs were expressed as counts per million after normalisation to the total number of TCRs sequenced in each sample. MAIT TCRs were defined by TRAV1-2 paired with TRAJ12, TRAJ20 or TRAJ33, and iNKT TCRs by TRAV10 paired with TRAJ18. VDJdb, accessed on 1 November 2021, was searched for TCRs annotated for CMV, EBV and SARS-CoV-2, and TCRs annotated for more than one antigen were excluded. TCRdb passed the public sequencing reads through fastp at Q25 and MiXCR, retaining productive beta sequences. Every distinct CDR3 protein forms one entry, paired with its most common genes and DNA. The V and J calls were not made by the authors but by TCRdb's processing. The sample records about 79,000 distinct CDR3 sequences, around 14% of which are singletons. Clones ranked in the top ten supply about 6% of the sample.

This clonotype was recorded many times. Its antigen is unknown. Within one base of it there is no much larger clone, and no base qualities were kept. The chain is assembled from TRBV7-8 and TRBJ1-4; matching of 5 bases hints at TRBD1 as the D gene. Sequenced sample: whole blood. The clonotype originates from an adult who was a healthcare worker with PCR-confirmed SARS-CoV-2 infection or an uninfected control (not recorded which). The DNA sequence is TGTGCCAGCAGCTTATTAGGTGGGGGGATGGCTAATGAAAAACTGTTTTTT. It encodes CASSLLGGGMANEKLFF.